A selection of T cell receptor beta chains follows, all from one sample in a study of early T cells in non-severe SARS-CoV-2 infection. Each CDR3 protein gets one entry after TCRdb re-called the 5' RACE reads with MiXCR. The sample shows roughly 50,000 distinct CDR3 sequences, roughly 5.5% of them seen only once. The sequenced sample was whole blood. The receptors come from an adult who was a healthcare worker with PCR-confirmed SARS-CoV-2 infection or an uninfected control (not recorded which). The CDR3 runs from the conserved cysteine through the conserved F or W. D genes are given only for firm matches. Rows give clone size only sometimes, using once, few, many, or a class for an expanded clone.

length	V	J	size	D	DNA	CDR3
14	TRBV27	TRBJ2-7	many	.	TGTGCCAGCAGTTTAAGGGGAGGTTTCGACGAGCAGTACTTC	CASSLRGGFDEQYF
12	TRBV6-5	TRBJ2-2	.	.	TGTGCCAGCAGTTACCCCCGCGGGGAGCTGTTTTTT	CASSYPRGELFF
16	TRBV12-3/TRBV12-4	TRBJ1-2	many	.	TGTGCCAGCAGTTTAGATTTCAGGAGGGTTACCTATGGCTACACCTTC	CASSLDFRRVTYGYTF
14	TRBV10-3	TRBJ1-1	many	.	TGTGCCATCAGTACCACGCACCTGAACACTGAAGCTTTCTTT	CAISTTHLNTEAFF
17	TRBV12-5	TRBJ2-7	many	TRBD2	TGTGCTAGTGGTTTGGTACGAGGTCTAGCGGGATCCTACGAGCAGTACTTC	CASGLVRGLAGSYEQYF
17	TRBV13	TRBJ2-7	.	TRBD2	TGTGCCAGCAGCAAGGCCCAAGGTAGCGGGAGGCAGTACGAGCAGTACTTC	CASSKAQGSGRQYEQYF
13	TRBV5-4	TRBJ2-7	few	.	TGTGCCAGCAGCTTGGCACAGAAGTACGAGCAGTACTTC	CASSLAQKYEQYF
15	TRBV6-5	TRBJ2-1	many	.	TGTGCCAGCAGATTCACAGGGGGAGGGTACAATGAGCAGTTCTTC	CASRFTGGGYNEQFF
12	TRBV11-2	TRBJ1-1	many	.	TGTGCCAGCAGCCCTAGACAGGCAGAAGCTTTCTTT	CASSPRQAEAFF
12	TRBV9	TRBJ2-3	few	.	TGTGCCAGCAGCCCCCAGCGAGATACGCAGTATTTT	CASSPQRDTQYF
14	TRBV5-5	TRBJ1-4	many	.	TGTGCCAGCACCCCGGAGCCTGTGGGCGAAAAACTGTTTTTT	CASTPEPVGEKLFF
13	TRBV5-1	TRBJ1-2	many	.	TGCGCCAGCAGCCCCGAGGGGGGTCATGGCTACACCTTC	CASSPEGGHGYTF
15	TRBV7-2	TRBJ2-1	few	TRBD2	TGTGCCAGCGGTTCGGGACTAGCGTCCTACAATGAGCAGTTCTTC	CASGSGLASYNEQFF
13	TRBV29-1	TRBJ2-7	many	TRBD2	TGCAGCGGATCGACTAGCGGGAACCACGAGCAGTACTTC	CSGSTSGNHEQYF
12	TRBV2	TRBJ1-2	.	.	TGTGCCAGCAGTGCGGCGGTCTATGGCTACATCTTC	CASSAAVYGYIF
12	TRBV6-2/TRBV6-3	TRBJ2-2	few	.	TGTGCCAGCAGCCGTCCCGGCCCGGAGCTGTTTTTT	CASSRPGPELFF
16	TRBV12-3/TRBV12-4	TRBJ2-1	many	.	TGTGCCAGCAGTTTAAGTAAGCGGCTTTCCTACAATGAGCAGTTCTTC	CASSLSKRLSYNEQFF
16	TRBV19	TRBJ2-7	.	TRBD1	TGTGCCAGTAGTAAGCGGACAGGGTCGGCTGGCTACGAGCAGTACTTC	CASSKRTGSAGYEQYF
13	TRBV29-1	TRBJ1-1	many	.	TGCAGCATCATCGGGGCCCCTTACACTGAAGCTTTCTTT	CSIIGAPYTEAFF
14	TRBV7-9	TRBJ2-3	many	.	TGTGCCAGCAGCTCACAGAGGGGAGCAGATACGCAGTATTTT	CASSSQRGADTQYF
12	TRBV20-1	TRBJ1-1	many	.	TGCAGTGCTGCGGGGGGGAAAACTGAAGCTTTCTTT	CSAAGGKTEAFF
14	TRBV7-2	TRBJ1-3	few	.	TGTGCCAGCAGCTCGACCCGCTCTGGAAACACCATATATTTT	CASSSTRSGNTIYF
14	TRBV25-1	TRBJ2-1	.	TRBD1	TGTGCCAGCAGTGGACCGGAGGGGACAGGGAGGCAGTTCTTC	CASSGPEGTGRQFF
16	TRBV12-3/TRBV12-4	TRBJ1-6	many	.	TGTGCCAGCAGCCCGTCGGCAGGCCCGGGGTATTCACCCCTCCACTTT	CASSPSAGPGYSPLHF
15	TRBV18	TRBJ1-5	few	.	TGTGCCAGCTCACCACAGGGGGTGCGCAATCAGCCCCAGCATTTT	CASSPQGVRNQPQHF
15	TRBV27	TRBJ1-5	many	.	TGTGCCAGCGGCTTAGAGACGGATAGCAATCAGCCCCAGCATTTT	CASGLETDSNQPQHF
15	TRBV29-1	TRBJ1-1	many	.	TGCAGCGCCCGGGGAAGGGCAGGATCGAACACTGAAGCTTTCTTT	CSARGRAGSNTEAFF
16	TRBV24-1	TRBJ2-1	few	TRBD1	TGTGCCACCAGTTCCGGGACAGGGAGTGCCTACAATGAGCAGTTCTTC	CATSSGTGSAYNEQFF
13	TRBV5-6	TRBJ1-5	many	.	TGTGCCAGCAGCTTGCAGGGCTTGGGCCCCCAGCATTTT	CASSLQGLGPQHF
11	TRBV20-1	TRBJ2-5	many	.	TGCAGTCTTTCTCAAGGAAAGACCCAGTACTTC	CSLSQGKTQYF
15	TRBV6-2/TRBV6-3	TRBJ2-7	many	TRBD2	TGTGCCAGCAGCACCTACGGGGCGGGAGCCTACGAGCAGTACTTC	CASSTYGAGAYEQYF
16	TRBV5-6	TRBJ1-2	many	TRBD1	TGTGCCAGCAGCCTTACCTTTACAGGGGTGTCCTATGGCTACACCTTC	CASSLTFTGVSYGYTF
14	TRBV4-2	TRBJ1-1	.	.	TGTGCCAGCAGCGAGGGAGGGTTGAACACTGAAGCTTTCTTT	CASSEGGLNTEAFF
13	TRBV5-4	TRBJ2-3	many	TRBD2	TGTGCCAGCAGCGCCGCGGGAGGAGATACGCAGTATTTT	CASSAAGGDTQYF
14	TRBV6-5	TRBJ2-7	.	TRBD1	TGTGCCAGCAGTTCGTCCCGGGACAGGGGGAAGCAGTACTTC	CASSSSRDRGKQYF
11	TRBV20-1	TRBJ1-1	many	.	TGCAGTGCTAGAGATGTTAGGGGAGCTTTCTTT	CSARDVRGAFF
12	TRBV4-3	TRBJ1-6	many	.	TGCGCCAGCAGCCAGAGGAATTCACCCCTCCACTTT	CASSQRNSPLHF
13	TRBV6-6	TRBJ2-5	many	TRBD1	TGTGCCAGCAGCTTGAGGACAGGGGCCCCCCAGTACTTC	CASSLRTGAPQYF
14	TRBV30	TRBJ1-1	many	.	TGTGCCTGGAGTGTACGGGCAGCGAACACTGAAGCTTTCTTT	CAWSVRAANTEAFF